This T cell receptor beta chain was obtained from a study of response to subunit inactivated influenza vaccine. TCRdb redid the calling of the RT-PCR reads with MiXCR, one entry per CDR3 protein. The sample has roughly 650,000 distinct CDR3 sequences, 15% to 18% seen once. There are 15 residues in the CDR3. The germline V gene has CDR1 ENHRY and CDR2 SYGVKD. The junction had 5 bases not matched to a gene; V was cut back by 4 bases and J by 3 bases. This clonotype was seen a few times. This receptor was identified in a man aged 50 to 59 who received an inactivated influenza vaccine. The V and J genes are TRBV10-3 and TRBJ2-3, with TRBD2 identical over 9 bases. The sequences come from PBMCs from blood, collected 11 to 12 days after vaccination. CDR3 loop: CAISGSAGGTDTQYF. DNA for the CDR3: TGTGCCATCAGTGGTTCTGCGGGGGGGACAGATACGCAGTATTTT.